The 19 T cell receptor beta chains below come from one sample, sequenced in a study of blood T cell repertoires in COVID-19. Clones were sequenced by immunoSEQ multiplex PCR, and TCRdb holds only the in-frame ones, with some missing. The sample records about 250,000 clones, 85% to 90% being singletons. The sample comprised PBMCs or T cells enriched from blood (not recorded which). These receptors came from a man aged 40-49 years who had recovered from COVID-19.

The gene calls are TRBV24-1 and TRBJ1-1, with 7 bases that match TRBD1. Germline CDR1 reads KGHDR; CDR2 reads SFDVKD. CDR3 size: 17 residues. The V segment lost 4 bases and the J segment 0 bases; nucleotides outside the gene matches: 10. The CDR3 region is CATSETPGTALNTEAFF. The CDR3 DNA is TGTGCCACCAGTGAAACTCCGGGGACAGCCTTGAACACTGAAGCTTTCTTT.

V gene TRBV5-1 combines with J gene TRBJ2-5; D not resolved. Germline assignment: CDR1 SGHRS and CDR2 YFSETQ. Trimming left V 2 bases short and J 4 bases short, with 6 bases between. CDR3 length: 12 residues. CDR3 in DNA: TGCGCCAGCAGCTTTTATCGAGAGACCCAGTACTTC. It codes for CASSFYRETQYF.

This chain uses TRBV11-2 with TRBJ1-4, with unresolved D. The CDR3 covers 12 residues. V lost 5 bases and J 8 bases, leaving 9 bases between the germline ends. CDR1 and CDR2 (germline): SGHAT, FQNNGV. The CDR3 DNA is TGTGCCAGCAGCGTCCGCGGGGAAAAACTGTTTTTT. Its protein is CASSVRGEKLFF.

The rearrangement joins TRBV6-1 to TRBJ2-3; 8 bases line up with TRBD1. The CDR3 extends over 15 amino acids. V was pared by 5 bases and J by 0 bases, with 4 bases of the junction left unmatched. CDR1 MNHNS and CDR2 SASEGT come from the germline V gene. The CDR3 DNA sequence: TGTGCCAGCAGTAGACAGGGGATCAGCACAGATACGCAGTATTTT. Protein sequence: CASSRQGISTDTQYF.

This sequence joins TRBV5-1 and TRBJ2-3; D uncertain. Germline V gives CDR1 SGHRS, CDR2 YFSETQ. Deletions cut 0 bases from V and 2 bases from J, with 10 bases between. The CDR3 sequence is 15 residues long. The CDR3 coding sequence is TGCGCCAGCAGCTTGGTGGCAGTCCTCACAGATACGCAGTATTTT. Translation: CASSLVAVLTDTQYF.

In DNA form, the CDR3 reads TGTGCCAGCACCCCATGGACGGCAGGGGCTAATGAAAAACTGTTTTTT. Translating it yields CASTPWTAGANEKLFF. The chain couples TRBV16 to TRBJ1-4; weak D call: TRBD1 (6 bases). CDR1 is KGHSY and CDR2 is FQNENV in the germline V gene. The CDR3 runs 16 residues. Trimming pared 7 bases from V and 3 bases from J, leaving 18 bases between. Together with reference TRBV16 and TRBJ1-4, the CDR3 gives the full variable domain: GEEVAQTPKHLVRGEGQKAKLYCAPIKGHSYVFWYQQVLKNEFKFLISFQNENVFDETGMPKERFSAKCLPNSPCSLEIQATKLEDSAVYFCASTPWTAGANEKLFFGSGTQLSVL.

This sequence joins TRBV30 and TRBJ1-3; no reliable D call. The germline V gene encodes CDR1 GTSNPN and CDR2 SVGIG (reference sequence). V was clipped by 4 bases and J by 3 bases, with 16 bases between them. This CDR3 is 15 amino acids long. CDR3 sequence: CAWTPGSFFGNTIYF. The DNA for the CDR3 is TGTGCCTGGACTCCTGGGAGTTTCTTTGGAAACACCATATATTTT.

The chain is built from TRBV13 and TRBJ2-2, with 11 bases lining up with TRBD2. The CDR3 is made up of 15 amino acids. The V segment lost 5 bases and the J segment 6 bases; nucleotides outside the gene matches: 5. Germline assignment: CDR1 PRHDT and CDR2 FYEKMQ (reference sequence). The CDR3 DNA reads TGTGCCAGCAGCGAAAGACTAGCGGGATCCGGGGAGCTGTTTTTT. Amino acid sequence: CASSERLAGSGELFF.

DNA for the CDR3: TGTGCCAGCAGCTTAGTGCGCGCCACCTCCTACGAGCAGTACTTC. Amino acids: CASSLVRATSYEQYF. V gene TRBV11-2 combines with J gene TRBJ2-7, with unresolved D. Germline CDR1 reads SGHAT; CDR2 reads FQNNGV. The germline V and J ends were trimmed by 1 base and 0 bases, with 10 bases remaining between them. CDR3 length: 15 residues.

This chain links TRBV29-1 with TRBJ2-3; D not certain. The germline gives CDR1 SQVTM, CDR2 ANQGSEA. Trimming took off 4 bases at V and 1 base at J, with 9 bases between the two ends. This CDR3 comprises 13 residues. DNA for the CDR3: TGCAGCGTTGGCCCCGCGGGCACAGATACGCAGTATTTT. Translation gives CSVGPAGTDTQYF.

This clone appeared a single time. This rearrangement joins TRBV2 to TRBJ1-1; 7 positions agree with TRBD1. Germline trimming cut 5 bases from V and 5 bases from J; bases unmatched to any gene: 8. CDR3 length: 14 residues. Germline loops: CDR1 SNHLY, CDR2 FYNNEI. The CDR3 DNA follows: TGTGCCAGCAGTTTTCGACAGGGTTATACTGAAGCTTTCTTT. It encodes CASSFRQGYTEAFF.

The chain combines TRBV21-1 with TRBJ2-2; the table calls TRBD1, which could not be checked here. TRBV21-1 is a recognized pseudogene. The CDR3 sequence is 19 residues long. CDR3 amino acids: CASSKASGRDTANTGELFF. CDR3 DNA: TGTGCCAGCAGCAAAGCCTCCGGCAGGGACACAGCGAACACCGGGGAGCTGTTTTTT.

The rearrangement uses TRBV5-4 and TRBJ1-4; D is ambiguous. V gave up 3 bases and J gave up 4 bases, with 10 bases separating them. Per the germline V gene, CDR1 is SGHNT and CDR2 is YYREEE (reference sequence). The CDR3 is 14 amino acids. The CDR3 region has the DNA TGTGCCAGCAGCTACGACGGAGGTAATGAAAAACTGTTTTTT. As protein: CASSYDGGNEKLFF.

This clone was recorded only once. This rearrangement joins TRBV5-1 to TRBJ2-2; 8 bases agree with TRBD1. This CDR3 is built from 14 residues. CDR1 is SGHRS and CDR2 is YFSETQ in the germline V gene. The junction had 2 bases not matched to a gene; V was cut back by 7 bases and J by 0 bases. CDR3 protein: CASAGQANTGELFF. The CDR3 DNA is TGCGCCAGCGCGGGACAGGCGAACACCGGGGAGCTGTTTTTT.

The chain combines TRBV27 with TRBJ2-7; 9 nucleotides align to TRBD1. The CDR3 extends over 16 amino acids. Germline V lookup: CDR1 MNHEY, CDR2 SMNVEV (reference sequence). V dropped 3 bases and J dropped 2; count of bases not matched to a gene: 8. The CDR3 DNA follows: TGTGCCAGCAGTTTCACCGGGACAGGGTTTGCCTACGAGCAGTACTTC. It translates to CASSFTGTGFAYEQYF.

Note on this clone: The junction departs from germline at one end; a sequencing error may be responsible. The chain uses TRBV6-5 and TRBJ1-1; 8 bases match TRBD1. Germline V gives CDR1 MNHEY, CDR2 SVGAGI. The CDR3 length is 12 residues. DNA of the CDR3: TGTGCCAGCAGTCTACCGGGACAGGTGGTAGAATTT. This translates into CASSLPGQVVEF.

CDR3 region: CASGPDSRISLETQYF. The DNA of the CDR3 is TGTGCCAGCGGGCCAGACAGTCGAATCTCATTGGAGACCCAGTACTTC. This rearrangement joins TRBV11-2 to TRBJ2-5, with TRBD1 as a possible D gene (5 bases). Germline assignment: CDR1 SGHAT and CDR2 FQNNGV. V was cut by 8 bases and J by 5 bases, with 24 bases left in between. The CDR3 runs to 16 residues.

This clone was recorded only once. The gene calls are TRBV19 and TRBJ2-3; TRBD2 matches 13 bases. The J segment lost 2 bases and the V segment lost 5 bases, leaving 7 bases of the junction unmatched. The CDR3 runs to 17 residues. Germline V gene sequence: CDR1 LNHDA, CDR2 SQIVND (reference sequence). The CDR3 coding sequence is TGTGCCAGTAGTGCTCGGACTAGCGGGGGTTACACAGATACGCAGTATTTT. Translating gives CASSARTSGGYTDTQYF.

The rearrangement links TRBV5-8 to TRBJ2-7; tentatively, D is TRBD2 (6 bases). The CDR3 consists of 15 residues. Germline CDR1 SGHTS, CDR2 YDEGEE. The V end was cut by 0 bases, the J end by 3 bases, with 13 bases between. The CDR3 reads CASSLGGVNIYEQYF. CDR3 bases: TGTGCCAGCAGCTTGGGCGGGGTTAACATCTACGAGCAGTACTTC. Using reference TRBV5-8 and TRBJ2-7 for the parts outside the CDR3, the full variable domain is EAGVTQSPTHLIKTRGQQATLRCSPISGHTSVYWYQQALGLGLQFLLWYDEGEERNRGNFPPRFSGRQFPNYSSELNVNALELEDSALYLCASSLGGVNIYEQYFGPGTRLTVT.